The 5 T cell receptor beta chains presented below share a single source sample, sequenced in a study of CD8+CD57+ T cells in acquired aplastic anemia. TCR beta VDJ and CDR3 profiling used genomic DNA as template. In TCRdb, the reads were re-called with MiXCR into one record per CDR3 protein. This table holds 100,000 to 130,000 distinct CDR3 sequences, approximately 49% found once. The sequenced material came from sorted CD4+, CD8+, or CD8+CD57+ T cells (not recorded which) from PBMCs. The receptors come from a human donor in good health, serving as a control.

This clonotype was detected only a few times. The V gene is TRBV29-1, the J gene TRBJ2-3, with no clear D. CDR1 and CDR2 (germline): SQVTM, ANQGSEA. V dropped 5 bases and J dropped 1 base, with 4 bases sitting between them. The CDR3 sequence is 11 residues long. CDR3 sequence (DNA): TGCAGCGTTCAAGGCACAGATACGCAGTATTTT. It specifies CSVQGTDTQYF.

This clonotype was recorded at least ten times. The gene calls are TRBV5-6 and TRBJ1-1; 8 nucleotides line up with TRBD1. Germline V gene sequence: CDR1 SGHDT, CDR2 YYEEEE. CDR3 length equals 13 residues. V lost 4 bases to trimming and J lost 4 bases; unmatched junction nucleotides: 3. The CDR3 DNA reads as TGTGCCAGCAGCACACAGGGGGGCACTGAAGCTTTCTTT. Protein sequence: CASSTQGGTEAFF.

This clonotype appeared a few times. A much larger clone lies a single base off, so this may be a read error. V gene TRBV11-2 combines with J gene TRBJ1-2; D unresolved. Germline values: CDR1 SGHAT, CDR2 FQNNGV. V was clipped by 5 bases and J by 12 bases, with 13 bases between them. The CDR3 spans 11 residues. CDR3 in amino acids: CASSRDEGHTF. In DNA, the CDR3 is TGTGCCAGCAGCCGCGACGAGGGCCACACCTTC.

V and J are TRBV4-1 and TRBJ2-7; 7 bases agree with TRBD1. This CDR3 has 14 amino acids. Germline CDR1 is MGHRA and CDR2 is YSYEKL. J was trimmed by 7 bases and V by 4 bases; bases with no gene match: 10. CDR3 sequence (DNA): TGCGCCAGCAGCCGGGACAGAAGCTACAATGAGCAGTACTTC. Its translation is CASSRDRSYNEQYF.

This clonotype was seen a few times. V and J are TRBV19 and TRBJ2-1, with 9 positions matching TRBD1. The germline CDR1 and CDR2 sequences are LNHDA and SQIVND (reference sequence). V was clipped by 8 bases and J by 5 bases; unmatched bases: 10. CDR3 size: 15 residues. The CDR3 bases are TGTGCCAGTTCAACACAGGGGGCGGATCACAATGAGCAGTTCTTC. Amino acids: CASSTQGADHNEQFF.